What follows are 28 T cell receptor beta chains derived from one specimen sequenced in a study of T cells of healthy individuals (dated by TCRdb to 2016 to 2018). Receptors were amplified or captured by 5' RACE. The listed sequencing device is Illumina MiSeq. TCRdb applied fastp at Q25 and MiXCR to the public reads, then kept only in-frame beta chains. Rows with one shared CDR3 protein collapse into an entry with the most common genes and DNA. In all, the sample holds approximately 58,000 distinct CDR3 sequences, and under 15% of those were seen once. The biggest ten clones account for about 15% of the sample. The receptors here all came from a human donor in good health.

This clonotype was seen ten or more times. The chain links TRBV7-6 to TRBJ2-7; 8 positions match TRBD2. CDR1 is SGHVS and CDR2 is FNYEAQ in the germline V gene. The junction had 11 bases not matched to a gene; V was cut back by 0 bases and J by 4 bases. The CDR3 extends over 17 amino acids. CDR3 loop: CASSLAENGGAGYEQYF. CDR3 DNA: TGTGCCAGCAGCTTAGCGGAAAACGGGGGGGCCGGGTACGAGCAGTACTTC.

This clonotype was seen a handful of times. V and J are TRBV6-2 or TRBV6-3 and TRBJ2-2; unclear D gene. Trimming removed 7 bases from V and 9 bases from J, with 12 bases in between. This CDR3 comprises 12 residues. The germline V gene encodes CDR1 MNHEY and CDR2 SVGEGT. CDR3 coding DNA: TGTGCCAGCACATCGCGGAAGAGGGAGCTGTTTTTT. The encoded protein is CASTSRKRELFF.

In this sample, this clonotype turned up a few times. The V and J genes are TRBV10-3 and TRBJ1-2; no definite D call. This CDR3 has 16 residues. The V and J ends lost 4 bases and 2 bases respectively, with 17 bases between them. The V gene's germline CDR1 is ENHRY and CDR2 SYGVKD. CDR3 sequence reads: CAISAPTGRGNYGYTF. As DNA, the CDR3 is TGTGCCATCAGTGCCCCAACCGGCCGAGGCAACTATGGCTACACCTTC.

The chain is built from TRBV6-2 or TRBV6-3 and TRBJ1-6, with D possibly TRBD1 on 6 matching bases. Trimming took off 0 bases at V and 6 bases at J, with 12 bases between the two ends. The CDR3 spans 16 residues. CDR1 and CDR2 from the germline V gene are MNHEY and SVGEGT. The DNA for the CDR3 is TGTGCCAGCAGTTACTCGACCGGCAGGGGTAATTCACCCCTCCACTTT. Amino acids: CASSYSTGRGNSPLHF.

This clonotype was seen more than once but under ten times. The gene calls are TRBV10-3 and TRBJ1-6, with D perhaps TRBD1 (5 bases). Germline V lookup: CDR1 ENHRY, CDR2 SYGVKD. V lost 0 bases to trimming and J lost 14 bases, with 11 bases between them. This CDR3 region has 13 residues. In DNA form, the CDR3 reads TGTGCCATCAGTGAGTCATCGGGGACGGCCCTCCACTTT. Its translation: CAISESSGTALHF.

The V call is TRBV10-3, the J call TRBJ2-5; TRBD1 might be the D (6 bases). Trimming left V 7 bases short and J 5 bases short, with 11 bases between. The germline gives CDR1 ENHRY, CDR2 SYGVKD. The CDR3 has 12 amino acids. As DNA, the CDR3 is TGTGCCATCAAAGGGGGATCGGAGACCCAGTACTTC. This translates into CAIKGGSETQYF.

The sample holds many counts of this clonotype. The gene calls are TRBV2 and TRBJ2-3, with 12 bases that match TRBD2. Trimming at V came to 9 bases and at J to 2 bases, leaving 6 bases not matched to a gene. The CDR3 runs 15 residues. The germline CDR1 and CDR2 sequences are SNHLY and FYNNEI. CDR3 loop: CASRRTSGTTDTQYF. The CDR3 DNA follows: TGTGCCAGTCGTAGGACTAGCGGGACCACAGATACGCAGTATTTT.

The chain is built from TRBV2 and TRBJ1-2; 7 bases map to TRBD1. After removal of 5 bases from V and 4 bases from J, the junction contained 7 bases not matched to a gene. This CDR3 region has 14 residues. Germline lookup yields CDR1 SNHLY and CDR2 FYNNEI. The CDR3: CASSPRQGIYGYTF. CDR3 nucleotides: TGTGCCAGCAGTCCCCGACAGGGAATCTATGGCTACACCTTC.

V gene TRBV14 combines with J gene TRBJ2-1; D not certain. The V end lost 2 bases, the J end lost 5 bases, and 10 bases lay between the germline ends. The CDR3 length is 14 residues. CDR1 and CDR2 (germline): SGHDN, FVKESK. The CDR3 nucleotides read TGTGCCAGCAGCCAACTAACCACCCACAATGAGCAGTTCTTC. It specifies CASSQLTTHNEQFF.

The sample holds many counts of this clonotype. The chain recombines TRBV6-1 with TRBJ2-2; D possibly uses TRBD1 or TRBD2 (5 bases each). V was shortened by 2 bases and J by 3 bases, with 10 bases between the two germline ends. The CDR3 sequence is 15 residues long. The germline gives CDR1 MNHNS, CDR2 SASEGT. The CDR3 protein is CASSETPGHTGELFF. CDR3 DNA: TGTGCCAGCAGTGAAACCCCGGGACACACCGGGGAGCTGTTTTTT.

The chain employs TRBV7-6 and TRBJ2-3; the match to TRBD1 covers 8 bases. CDR1 and CDR2 from the germline V gene are SGHVS and FNYEAQ. Germline trimming cut 5 bases from V and 3 bases from J; bases unmatched to any gene: 7. This CDR3 has 15 amino acids. The CDR3 reads CASSTQGATTDTQYF. The DNA of the CDR3 is TGTGCCAGCAGCACTCAGGGGGCTACGACAGATACGCAGTATTTT.

This clonotype was seen many times. The chain joins TRBV12-3 or TRBV12-4 to TRBJ2-2; 9 positions agree with TRBD2. The CDR3 runs 17 residues. Trimming took 5 bases from V and 6 from J; bases not matched to a gene: 13. CDR3 in amino acids: CASSAPRREGKPGELFF. As DNA, the CDR3 is TGTGCCAGCAGTGCACCACGGCGGGAGGGAAAACCCGGGGAGCTGTTTTTT.

The chain links TRBV7-2 to TRBJ2-3, with TRBD2 identical over 9 bases. The CDR3 is 16 amino acids. V lost 4 bases, J lost 0 bases, and 5 bases stayed unmatched. The germline gives CDR1 SGHTA, CDR2 FQGNSA. The CDR3 sequence: CASSSRLAASTDTQYF. For the CDR3, the DNA is TGTGCCAGCAGCTCCCGACTAGCGGCTAGCACAGATACGCAGTATTTT.

Relative to its sample, this clonotype is medium-sized. The chain has TRBV2 and TRBJ2-7; the D gene is possibly TRBD1 (6 bases). The ends were cut back, 2 bases at V and 0 bases at J, with 20 bases in the middle. The CDR3 is made up of 18 amino acids. Germline-derived CDR1 and CDR2 are SNHLY and FYNNEI. CDR3 sequence: CASSEFGQGLQTSYEQYF. The CDR3 region has the DNA TGTGCCAGCAGTGAATTCGGCCAGGGGCTACAAACCTCCTACGAGCAGTACTTC.

This clonotype was observed a few times. The rearrangement uses TRBV19 and TRBJ2-7; 9 bases line up with TRBD1. The CDR3 consists of 14 residues. Germline loops: CDR1 LNHDA, CDR2 SQIVND (reference sequence). Trimming cost V 6 bases and J 2 bases; bases outside gene matches: 5. The CDR3 nucleotides read TGTGCCAGTAGGCAGGACAGGGGAACCTACGAGCAGTACTTC. It specifies CASRQDRGTYEQYF.

Turning to this clonotype: Just one base apart from a much larger clone, this may be a read error. Likely a read error: the CDR3 ends without its conserved phenylalanine or tryptophan. The rearrangement joins TRBV20-1 to TRBJ2-1; D may be TRBD2 (6 bases). The germline gives CDR1 DFQATT, CDR2 SNEGSKA (reference sequence). The CDR3 consists of 14 residues. The V end was cut by 1 base, the J end by 5 bases, with 12 bases between. CDR3 protein: CSARGGDPNNEQFY. DNA of the CDR3: TGCAGTGCTAGAGGGGGGGACCCGAACAATGAGCAGTTCTAC.

The V and J genes are TRBV20-1 and TRBJ2-2, with D possibly called TRBD1 or TRBD2 (7 bases each). The germline gives CDR1 DFQATT, CDR2 SNEGSKA (reference sequence). The CDR3 has 15 residues. Between the trimmed V and J ends, which lost 2 bases and 5 bases, there was a span of 15 bases. The CDR3 loop is CSARNGRGGTGELFF. In nucleotides, the CDR3 is TGCAGTGCTAGAAACGGCAGGGGGGGAACCGGGGAGCTGTTTTTT.

There are a few counts of this clonotype. A much larger clone differs by one base, so this may be a read error. The chain is built from TRBV7-8 and TRBJ1-2; no firm D call. The CDR3 is made up of 13 amino acids. Germline-derived CDR1 and CDR2 are SGHVS and FQNEAQ. The CDR3 sequence: CASSLDRIYGYNF. The CDR3 nucleotides are TGTGCCAGCAGCTTAGATAGGATCTATGGCTACAACTTC.

This clonotype was seen repeatedly, ten times or more. CDR3 nucleotide sequence: TGTGCCAGCAGCCAATGGACAGGGGATGAAAAACTGTTTTTT. Its protein product is CASSQWTGDEKLFF. The rearrangement uses TRBV5-5 and TRBJ1-4, with 9 bases that match TRBD1. This CDR3 has 14 amino acids. The J segment lost 6 bases and the V segment lost 4 bases, leaving 4 bases of the junction unmatched. Per the germline V gene, CDR1 is SGHKS and CDR2 is YYEKEE (reference sequence). Drawing the rest from reference TRBV5-5 and TRBJ1-4, the complete variable domain is DAGVTQSPTHLIKTRGQQVTLRCSPISGHKSVSWYQQVLGQGPQFIFQYYEKEERGRGNFPDRFSARQFPNYSSELNVNALLLGDSALYLCASSQWTGDEKLFFGSGTQLSVL.

In this sample, this clonotype turned up many times. The chain carries TRBV5-1 and TRBJ1-1; TRBD1 matches 8 bases. Germline assignment: CDR1 SGHRS and CDR2 YFSETQ. The CDR3 length is 15 residues. Trimming at V came to 0 bases and at J to 3 bases, leaving 4 bases not matched to a gene. The CDR3: CASSLGQGSDTEAFF. The CDR3 bases are TGCGCCAGCAGCTTGGGACAGGGGAGCGACACTGAAGCTTTCTTT.

This chain joins TRBV5-1 and TRBJ2-3; 9 bases map to TRBD2. The germline CDR1 and CDR2 sequences are SGHRS and YFSETQ. The CDR3 totals 16 residues. After removal of 0 bases from V and 5 bases from J, the junction contained 7 bases not matched to a gene. This CDR3 reads CASSLDPSGVEDTQYF. The CDR3 DNA reads TGCGCCAGCAGCTTGGATCCTAGCGGGGTAGAAGATACGCAGTATTTT.

This clonotype was seen ten or more times. The chain couples TRBV29-1 to TRBJ2-2; 11 nucleotides agree with TRBD1. V lost 7 bases, J lost 5 bases, and 3 bases stayed unmatched. CDR3 length equals 13 residues. Germline values: CDR1 SQVTM, CDR2 ANQGSEA. CDR3 nucleotides: TGCAGCGCAGGGACAGGGGGAACCGGGGAGCTGTTTTTT. It encodes CSAGTGGTGELFF.

There are a few counts of this clonotype. V is TRBV20-1 and J is TRBJ1-2, with TRBD1 identical over 7 bases. Losses at the gene ends were 3 bases for V and 1 base for J; bases not matched to a gene: 8. The CDR3 loop spans 15 amino acids. CDR1 and CDR2 from the germline V gene are DFQATT and SNEGSKA (reference sequence). In DNA, the CDR3 is TGCAGTGCTAGGGGTGGACAGGACTTTAACTATGGCTACACCTTC. Residues: CSARGGQDFNYGYTF.

This sequence joins TRBV5-4 and TRBJ2-2, with a possible D match to TRBD1 (6 bases). The CDR3 runs to 15 residues. Germline CDR1 and CDR2: SGHNT and YYREEE (reference sequence). V lost 0 bases to trimming and J lost 0 bases, with 6 bases between them. This CDR3 reads CASSLDRANTGELFF. CDR3 sequence (DNA): TGTGCCAGCAGCTTGGACAGGGCGAACACCGGGGAGCTGTTTTTT. Using reference TRBV5-4 and TRBJ2-2 for the parts outside the CDR3, the full variable domain is ETGVTQSPTHLIKTRGQQVTLRCSSQSGHNTVSWYQQALGQGPQFIFQYYREEENGRGNFPPRFSGLQFPNYSSELNVNALELDDSALYLCASSLDRANTGELFFGEGSRLTVL.

V is TRBV20-1 and J is TRBJ2-1; D is undetermined. CDR3 length: 15 residues. V lost 6 bases and J 0 bases, leaving 15 bases between the germline ends. From germline, CDR1 is DFQATT and CDR2 SNEGSKA (reference sequence). CDR3: CSAEGAWSSYNEQFF. DNA for the CDR3: TGCAGTGCCGAAGGCGCCTGGAGCTCCTACAATGAGCAGTTCTTC.

This clonotype was observed many times. The rearrangement uses TRBV12-3 or TRBV12-4 and TRBJ2-5; the match to TRBD2 covers 12 bases. The CDR3 length is 20 residues. V dropped 7 bases and J dropped 2; count of bases not matched to a gene: 20. The DNA for the CDR3 is TGTGCCAGCATGTTATCTAGTGGGTTAGGACTAGCGGGAAGGCAAGAGACCCAGTACTTC. Translation gives CASMLSSGLGLAGRQETQYF.

This clonotype has only a few counts. In nucleotides, the CDR3 is TGCGCCAGCAGCTTGACTCATAGCACAGATACGCAGTATTTT. Its translation: CASSLTHSTDTQYF. The chain couples TRBV5-1 to TRBJ2-3; D remains unclear. Germline-derived CDR1 and CDR2 are SGHRS and YFSETQ. CDR3 length: 14 residues. V gave up 1 base and J gave up 0 bases, with 6 bases separating them.

This clonotype was picked up many times. The V gene is TRBV5-1, the J gene TRBJ2-3, with D tentatively TRBD2 (6 bases). CDR3 length: 14 residues. Trimming took off 4 bases at V and 2 bases at J, with 11 bases between the two ends. Germline V gene sequence: CDR1 SGHRS, CDR2 YFSETQ. The CDR3 reads CASSPGTFTDTQYF. In nucleotides, the CDR3 is TGCGCCAGCAGCCCCGGGACTTTCACAGATACGCAGTATTTT.